This TCR beta chain was captured in a study of T cell repertoires in cytomegalovirus infection. The CDR3 loop spans 15 amino acids. V lost 4 bases and J lost 5, with 17 bases in between. Germline V gives CDR1 MNHEY, CDR2 SMNVEV (reference sequence). TCRdb processed the reads anew with MiXCR; each CDR3 protein has one entry. The repertoire holds 250,000 or so distinct CDR3 sequences, with about 17% as singletons. In this sample, this clonotype turned up many times. Material for sequencing was CD8+ T cells from PBMCs. The chain combines TRBV27 with TRBJ2-5; the D gene is possibly TRBD1 (6 bases). The receptor comes from a human donor in good health (CMV status not recorded). Some clones in this sample may be carry-over from other donors' samples. The CDR3 DNA reads TGTGCCAGCAGTTCGCGACAGGCACGGGACGAGACCCAGTACTTC. It encodes CASSSRQARDETQYF.